This T cell receptor (beta chain) was found in a study of T cell changes during pregnancy in multiple sclerosis. Germline V CDR1 and CDR2: SEHNR, FQNEAQ (reference sequence). The CDR3 runs 15 residues. J lost 0 bases, V lost 3 bases, and 0 bases had no gene match. Assay used: immunoSEQ multiplex PCR; TCRdb lists only in-frame clones, some missing. The profile shows about 98,000 clones, under 95% of them singletons. The TCR originated in a female donor in good health, enrolled as a control in a pregnancy study. The sequencing used peripheral blood, collected after pregnancy. The chain recombines TRBV7-9 with TRBJ2-2, with 8 bases fitting TRBD1. The CDR3 loop reads CASSLDRANTGELFF. CDR3 DNA: TGTGCCAGCAGCTTGGACAGGGCGAACACCGGGGAGCTGTTTTTT.